This T cell receptor beta chain was profiled in a study of CD4 and CD8 cells across lung adenocarcinoma regions (dated by TCRdb to 2017 to 2018). Concerning the study at large: To look at intratumor heterogeneity in the T cell receptor repertoire, the study compared tumor centers against tumor margins.

Patients with localized lung adenocarcinoma, a subtype of non-small cell lung cancer, were used as donors. The margins of localized lung adenocarcinomas were where the samples came from. For TCR repertoire analysis, CD8+ T cells taken from tumor tissue were profiled apart from CD4+ T cells. Regarding this clonotype: Its antigen target is currently unknown. No base qualities exist here, and no much larger clone lies one base off it.

The CDR3 runs 15 amino acids, cysteine and phenylalanine included. Only CDR3 DNA remains: 45 bases, in frame from the first base. Based on the germline V gene (reference sequence), the CDR1 and CDR2 sequences are MNHEY and SMNVEV. The receptor library was made with PCR. Sequencing used a HiSeq X Ten. The public reads were run again by TCRdb, first through fastp at Q25 and then through MiXCR, and only productive beta chains were kept. Under each unique CDR3 protein, matching rows form one entry showing the most common genes and DNA. For this sample there are over 15,000 distinct CDR3 sequences; around 50% appear just once. The ten largest clones capture around 34% of the sample.

The sequence is built from TRBV27 and TRBJ2-3, with the D assignment possibly TRBD1 or TRBD2, given 6 matching bases for each. The J call may be wrong; the DNA end is better matched by TRBJ2-7. The sequence was obtained from a male donor with lung adenocarcinoma. The CD4 and CD8 labels of this study may be unreliable. The source material was CD8+ T cells from the margin of a lung tumor. What this sample's cell subset or site label stands for: tumor margin region. The CDR3 here reads CAGGFGGGDKETQYF. The nucleotide sequence reads as follows: TGTGCCGGGGGGTTCGGGGGCGGGGACAAAGAGACGCAGTACTTC.